The T cell receptor (beta chain) described here comes from a study of cytomegalovirus exposure and HLA in healthy donors. Study conclusions and caveats: The authors later found most CMV-associated TCR beta chains appeared HLA-restricted.

This CDR3 has 16 residues. Germline lookup yields CDR1 SGHAT and CDR2 FQNNGV. Trimming cost V 4 bases and J 4 bases; bases outside gene matches: 7. Note on this clone: The antigen is undetermined.

Vbeta (60) and Jbeta (13) primers were used in the PCR. Sequencing was performed with immunoSEQ multiplex PCR; in TCRdb, only in-frame clones are kept and a portion is missing. The sample holds around 200,000 clones, 86% seen once. The sequencing sample was made of PBMCs. The chain uses TRBV11-2 and TRBJ2-2, with 9 bases aligning to TRBD2. This receptor was taken from a woman in her thirties in good health and CMV-seronegative. CDR3 nucleotide sequence: TGTGCCAGCAGCTCTATAGCGGGGGCTCCCACCGGGGAGCTGTTTTTT. Its protein product is CASSSIAGAPTGELFF.